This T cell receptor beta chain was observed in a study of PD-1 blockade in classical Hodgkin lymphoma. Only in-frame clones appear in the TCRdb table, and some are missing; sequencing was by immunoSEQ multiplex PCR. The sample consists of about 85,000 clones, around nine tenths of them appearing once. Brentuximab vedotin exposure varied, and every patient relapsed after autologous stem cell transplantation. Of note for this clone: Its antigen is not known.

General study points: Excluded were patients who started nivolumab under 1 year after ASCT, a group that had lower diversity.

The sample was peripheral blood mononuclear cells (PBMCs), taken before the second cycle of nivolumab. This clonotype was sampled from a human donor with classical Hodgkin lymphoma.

CDR3 sequence (DNA): TGTGCCAGCAGCTTTGTATCCGGGGGCAGCGAGCAGTACTTC. Protein: CASSFVSGGSEQYF. This chain connects TRBV5-6 to TRBJ2-7; D tentatively reads TRBD1 or TRBD2 (6 bases each). Germline V CDR1 and CDR2: SGHDT, YYEEEE. This CDR3 has 14 amino acids. V shed 2 bases and J shed 6 bases, with 15 bases lying between them. Together with reference TRBV5-6 and TRBJ2-7, the CDR3 gives the full variable domain: DAGVTQSPTHLIKTRGQQVTLRCSPKSGHDTVSWYQQALGQGPQFIFQYYEEEERQRGNFPDRFSGHQFPNYSSELNVNALLLGDSALYLCASSFVSGGSEQYFGPGTRLTVT.